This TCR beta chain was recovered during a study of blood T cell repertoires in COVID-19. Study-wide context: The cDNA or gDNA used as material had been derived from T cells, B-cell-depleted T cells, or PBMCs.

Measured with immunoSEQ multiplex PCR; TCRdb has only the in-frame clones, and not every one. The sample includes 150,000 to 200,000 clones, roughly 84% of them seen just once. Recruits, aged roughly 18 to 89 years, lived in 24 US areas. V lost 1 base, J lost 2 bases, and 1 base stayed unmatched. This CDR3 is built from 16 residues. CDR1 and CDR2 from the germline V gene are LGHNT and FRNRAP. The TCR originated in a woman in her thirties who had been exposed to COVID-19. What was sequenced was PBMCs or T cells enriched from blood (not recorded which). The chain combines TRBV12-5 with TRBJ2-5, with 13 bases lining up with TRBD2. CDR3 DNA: TGTGCTAGTGGTTTGGGGACTAGCGGGGGTCAAGAGACCCAGTACTTC. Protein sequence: CASGLGTSGGQETQYF.